Shown below are 18 T cell receptor beta chains from a single sample sequenced in a study of blood T cell repertoires in COVID-19. The table came from immunoSEQ multiplex PCR; TCRdb's copy has only in-frame clones and leaves some out. The repertoire consists of roughly 200,000 clones, with roughly 94% occurring once and the leading ten covering roughly 0.76%. The sample comprised peripheral blood. Receptors originate from a man aged 25-45 years with COVID-19, enrolled during active disease.

The chain has TRBV6-4 and TRBJ2-3, with a possible D match to TRBD2 (7 bases). The CDR3 has 16 amino acids. Germline-derived CDR1 and CDR2 are MRHNA and SNTAGT. V lost 4 bases and J 4 bases, leaving 18 bases between the germline ends. The CDR3 DNA sequence: TGTGCCAGCAGTGCTAGTCTGGAAGGGGGGGCAGATACGCAGTATTTT. This sequence encodes CASSASLEGGADTQYF.

CDR3 DNA sequence: TGTGCCAGCAGTCCAACCACGGGAGGGGGCGTAGATACGCAGTATTTT. Translating it yields CASSPTTGGGVDTQYF. V and J are TRBV7-7 and TRBJ2-3; D is possibly TRBD2 (8 bases). There are 16 residues in the CDR3. Looked up from germline, CDR1 is SSHAT and CDR2 is FNYEAQ (reference sequence). Trimming pared 6 bases from V and 5 bases from J, leaving 21 bases between.

The chain is built from TRBV7-9 and TRBJ1-6; 7 bases are a match to TRBD1. The CDR3 has 15 amino acids. Germline assignment: CDR1 SEHNR and CDR2 FQNEAQ (reference sequence). The ends lost 4 bases at V and 13 bases at J; junction bases unmatched: 13. The CDR3 sequence: CASSSTGQPLVPLHF. Written as DNA, the CDR3 is TGTGCCAGCAGCTCAACGGGACAGCCTCTTGTCCCCCTCCACTTT.

The CDR3 loop reads CASSLGGQGFSYEQYF. The CDR3 nucleotides read TGTGCCAGCAGCCTCGGGGGACAGGGATTCTCCTACGAGCAGTACTTC. The chain joins TRBV5-4 to TRBJ2-7; TRBD1 matches at 9 bases. V was clipped by 4 bases and J by 0 bases; unmatched bases: 8. This CDR3 has 16 residues. Germline V gives CDR1 SGHNT, CDR2 YYREEE (reference sequence).

The chain combines TRBV3-1 (or the pseudogene TRBV3-2) with TRBJ2-3, with 8 bases aligning to TRBD2. Germline loops: CDR1 LGHDT, CDR2 YNNKEL (reference sequence). CDR3 length equals 17 residues. Trimming removed 0 bases from V and 2 bases from J; junction bases left unmatched: 7. CDR3 in amino acids: CASSQDFGGGYTDTQYF. The CDR3 DNA reads as TGTGCCAGCAGCCAAGATTTCGGCGGGGGGTACACAGATACGCAGTATTTT.

The gene calls are TRBV2 and TRBJ2-7, with D hard to call. V lost 5 bases and J lost 0, with 11 bases in between. This CDR3 contains 14 residues. Germline V gene data show CDR1 as SNHLY and CDR2 as FYNNEI. The CDR3 sequence: CASSRAISSYEQYF. CDR3 coding DNA: TGTGCCAGCAGTAGAGCAATAAGCTCCTACGAGCAGTACTTC.

The V call is TRBV7-2, the J call TRBJ2-1, with 9 positions matching TRBD1. This CDR3 is built from 15 residues. V dropped 5 bases and J dropped 0; count of bases not matched to a gene: 2. Germline V CDR1 and CDR2: SGHTA, FQGNSA. For the CDR3, the DNA is TGTGCCAGCAGCCCGGGACAGGGCTCCTACAATGAGCAGTTCTTC. Amino acids: CASSPGQGSYNEQFF.

The chain combines TRBV6-5 with TRBJ1-6, with 7 bases matching TRBD1. The ends lost 2 bases at V and 7 bases at J; junction bases unmatched: 8. CDR3 size: 16 residues. Per the germline V gene, CDR1 is MNHEY and CDR2 is SVGAGI. CDR3 sequence (DNA): TGTGCCAGCAGTTACGGGCAGGGGGGTTTAAATTCACCCCTCCACTTT. Protein: CASSYGQGGLNSPLHF.

The chain uses TRBV18 and TRBJ1-1; perhaps TRBD1 as D (6 bases). CDR3 length: 15 amino acids. Germline V gene data show CDR1 as KGHSH and CDR2 as LQKENI. The V end lost 3 bases, the J end lost 7 bases, and 18 bases lay between the germline ends. The CDR3 sequence is CASSPAGTLNIEAFF. In DNA form, the CDR3 reads TGTGCCAGCTCACCCGCCGGGACACTCAATATTGAAGCTTTCTTT.

The chain joins TRBV3-1 (or the pseudogene TRBV3-2) to TRBJ1-2; 9 bases are shared with TRBD1. The CDR3 has 12 amino acids. The germline V gene has CDR1 LGHDT and CDR2 YNNKEL (reference sequence). Trimming cost V 6 bases and J 5 bases; bases outside gene matches: 1. The CDR3 protein is CASRQGAYGYTF. CDR3 nucleotide sequence: TGTGCCAGCAGACAGGGGGCTTATGGCTACACCTTC.

The chain carries TRBV12-5 and TRBJ1-2, with D unclear. In germline, CDR1 is LGHNT, CDR2 FRNRAP. The CDR3 spans 14 residues. With 1 base removed from V and 0 bases from J, the gap between germline ends came to 6 bases. CDR3 coding DNA: TGTGCTAGTGGTTTGGCGCTAGCTAACTATGGCTACACCTTC. It translates to CASGLALANYGYTF.

The chain has TRBV20-1 and TRBJ2-1, with unresolved D. The V gene lost 3 bases and the J gene lost 4 bases, with 13 bases spanning the gap. The CDR3 covers 14 residues. CDR1 DFQATT and CDR2 SNEGSKA come from the germline V gene (reference sequence). CDR3 protein: CSASLPSLYNEQFF. In DNA form, the CDR3 reads TGCAGTGCTAGTCTTCCTAGTCTATACAATGAGCAGTTCTTC.

The chain employs TRBV7-3 and TRBJ2-3; 12 bases fit TRBD2. V lost 5 bases, J lost 6 bases, and 9 bases stayed unmatched. From germline, CDR1 is SGHTA and CDR2 FQGTGA. The CDR3 loop spans 16 amino acids. In nucleotides, the CDR3 is TGTGCCAGCAGCCTCCGACTAGCGGGGGAGGTGGATACGCAGTATTTT. Translating it yields CASSLRLAGEVDTQYF.

The V gene is TRBV4-2, the J gene TRBJ2-7; TRBD1 is a possible D gene (5 bases). V was clipped by 0 bases and J by 2 bases, with 17 bases between them. This CDR3 spans 17 amino acids. The V gene's germline CDR1 is LGHNA and CDR2 YNFKEQ. CDR3 amino acids: CASSQDVGSQGTYEQYF. CDR3 in DNA: TGTGCCAGCAGCCAAGATGTGGGCAGCCAGGGCACCTACGAGCAGTACTTC.

This clone appeared once. The chain is built from TRBV9 and TRBJ1-3; a weak D match, TRBD1 (6 bases). CDR3 length equals 14 residues. Germline V lookup: CDR1 SGDLS, CDR2 YYNGEE. Deletions cut 0 bases from V and 5 bases from J, with 9 bases between. CDR3 DNA: TGTGCCAGCAGCGTAGGGACAGCTCGAAACACCATATATTTT. This gives the protein CASSVGTARNTIYF.

This clone was counted once. V gene TRBV18 combines with J gene TRBJ1-4; D perhaps matches TRBD1 (6 bases). Trimming took 3 bases from V and 7 from J, leaving 12 bases between them. Germline-derived CDR1 and CDR2 are KGHSH and LQKENI. This CDR3 is built from 14 residues. This CDR3 reads CASSPGGAREKLFF. The CDR3 DNA follows: TGTGCCAGCTCACCGGGGGGGGCGCGTGAAAAACTGTTTTTT. Based on the CDR3 plus reference TRBV18 and TRBJ1-4, the full variable domain is NAGVMQNPRHLVRRRGQEARLRCSPMKGHSHVYWYRQLPEEGLKFMVYLQKENIIDESGMPKERFSAEFPKEGPSILRIQQVVRGDSAAYFCASSPGGAREKLFFGSGTQLSVL.

The rearrangement joins TRBV5-4 to TRBJ2-3; perhaps TRBD2 as D (6 bases). With 3 bases removed from V and 0 bases from J, the gap between germline ends came to 11 bases. Germline lookup yields CDR1 SGHNT and CDR2 YYREEE (reference sequence). The CDR3 has 15 amino acids. CDR3 in amino acids: CASSSGTPSTDTQYF. CDR3 in DNA: TGTGCCAGCAGCTCCGGGACTCCTAGCACAGATACGCAGTATTTT.

This chain connects TRBV4-1 to TRBJ1-2, with 7 bases fitting TRBD1. The CDR3 runs 14 residues. Germline loops: CDR1 MGHRA, CDR2 YSYEKL. Germline trimming cut 4 bases from V and 4 bases from J; bases unmatched to any gene: 6. In DNA form, the CDR3 reads TGCGCCAGCAGCCGGGCAGGGGGATTCTATGGCTACACCTTC. This gives the protein CASSRAGGFYGYTF.